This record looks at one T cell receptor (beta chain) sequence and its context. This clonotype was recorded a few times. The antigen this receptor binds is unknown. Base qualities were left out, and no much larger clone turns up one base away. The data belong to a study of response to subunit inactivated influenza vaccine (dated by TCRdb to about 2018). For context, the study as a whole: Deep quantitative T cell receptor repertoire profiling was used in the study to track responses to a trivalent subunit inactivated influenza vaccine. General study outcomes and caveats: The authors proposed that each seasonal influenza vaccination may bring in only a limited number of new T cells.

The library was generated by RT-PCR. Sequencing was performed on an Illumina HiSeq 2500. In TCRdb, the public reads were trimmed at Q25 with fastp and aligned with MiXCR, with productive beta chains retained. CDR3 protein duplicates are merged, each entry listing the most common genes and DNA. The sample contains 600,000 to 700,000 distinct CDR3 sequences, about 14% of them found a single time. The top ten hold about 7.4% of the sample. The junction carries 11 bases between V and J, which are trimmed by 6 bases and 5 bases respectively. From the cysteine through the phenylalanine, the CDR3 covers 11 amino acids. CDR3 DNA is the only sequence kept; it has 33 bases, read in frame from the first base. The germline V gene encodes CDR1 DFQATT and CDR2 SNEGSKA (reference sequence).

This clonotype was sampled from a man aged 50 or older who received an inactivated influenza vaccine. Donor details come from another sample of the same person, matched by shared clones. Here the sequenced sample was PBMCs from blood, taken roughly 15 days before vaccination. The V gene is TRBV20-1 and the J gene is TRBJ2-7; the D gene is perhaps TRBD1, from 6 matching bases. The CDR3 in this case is CSASQGNEQYF. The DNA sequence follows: TGCAGTGCCTCCCAGGGGAACGAGCAGTACTTC.